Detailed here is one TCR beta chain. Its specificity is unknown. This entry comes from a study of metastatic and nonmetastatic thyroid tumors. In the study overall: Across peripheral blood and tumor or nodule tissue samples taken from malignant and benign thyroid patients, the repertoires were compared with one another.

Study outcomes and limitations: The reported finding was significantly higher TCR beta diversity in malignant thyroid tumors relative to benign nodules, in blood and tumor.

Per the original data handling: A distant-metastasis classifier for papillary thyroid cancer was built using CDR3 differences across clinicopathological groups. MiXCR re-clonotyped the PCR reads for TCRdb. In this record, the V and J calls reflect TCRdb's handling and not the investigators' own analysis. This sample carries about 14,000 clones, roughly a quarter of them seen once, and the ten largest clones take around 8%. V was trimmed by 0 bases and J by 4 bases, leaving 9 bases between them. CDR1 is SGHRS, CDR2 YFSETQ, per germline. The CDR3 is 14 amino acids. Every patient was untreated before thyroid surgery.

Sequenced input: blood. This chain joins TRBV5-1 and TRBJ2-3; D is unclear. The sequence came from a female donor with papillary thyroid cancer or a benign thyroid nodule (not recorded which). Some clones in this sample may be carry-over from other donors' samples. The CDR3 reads CASSLAGQSDTQYF. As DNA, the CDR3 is TGCGCCAGCAGCTTGGCCGGGCAGTCAGATACGCAGTATTTT.